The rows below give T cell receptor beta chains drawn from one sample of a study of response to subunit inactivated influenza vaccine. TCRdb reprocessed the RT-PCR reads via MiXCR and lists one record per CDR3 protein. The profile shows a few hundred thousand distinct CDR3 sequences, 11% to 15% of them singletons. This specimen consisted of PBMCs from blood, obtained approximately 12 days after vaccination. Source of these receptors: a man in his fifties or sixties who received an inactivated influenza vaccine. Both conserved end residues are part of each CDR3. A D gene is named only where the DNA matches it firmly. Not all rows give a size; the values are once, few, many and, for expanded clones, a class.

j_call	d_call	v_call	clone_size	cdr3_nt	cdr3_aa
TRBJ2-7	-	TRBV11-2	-	TGTGCCAGCAGCTTAAGTGCGGACGAGCAGTACTTC	CASSLSADEQYF
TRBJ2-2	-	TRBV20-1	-	TGCAGTGCTAGCCCCCTTACCACGAACACCGGGGAGCTGTTTTTT	CSASPLTTNTGELFF
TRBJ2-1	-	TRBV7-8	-	TGTGCCAGCAGCTCCGCCAGGGTCTGGGCGAATGAGCAGTTCTTC	CASSSARVWANEQFF
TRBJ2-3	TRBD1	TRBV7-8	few	TGTGCCAGCAGCGTTACAGGGGATGTAGATACGCAGTATTTT	CASSVTGDVDTQYF
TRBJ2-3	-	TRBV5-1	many	TGCGCCAGCAGCTTGGACGGATATAGCACAGATACGCAGTATTTT	CASSLDGYSTDTQYF
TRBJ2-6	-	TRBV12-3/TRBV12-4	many	TGTGCCAGCAGTCCGGCCGCCTCTGGGGCCAACGTCCTGACTTTC	CASSPAASGANVLTF
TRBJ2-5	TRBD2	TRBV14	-	TGTGCCAGCAGCCAAGGTCGGAGACTAGCGGCTGGCCTCCAAGAGACCCAGTACTTC	CASSQGRRLAAGLQETQYF
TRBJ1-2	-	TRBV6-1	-	TGTGCCAGCAGCTTCTCTGGCTACACCTTC	CASSFSGYTF
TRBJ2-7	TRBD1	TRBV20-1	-	TGCAGTGCTAGAGCCCCTCGGGGACAGGGGCCCTCCTACGAGCAGTACTTC	CSARAPRGQGPSYEQYF
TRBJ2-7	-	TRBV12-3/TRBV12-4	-	TGTGCCAGCAGTTCTTTTGGGAGTAACTACGAGCAGTACTTC	CASSSFGSNYEQYF
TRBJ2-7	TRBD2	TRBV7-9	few	TGTGCCTTTGAGGGAGGGAAAACCTCCTACGAGCAGTACTTC	CAFEGGKTSYEQYF
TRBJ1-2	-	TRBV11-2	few	TGTGCCAGCAGCTTAGGGAGGGGCATGCAAGGCCCTAACTATGGCTACACCTTC	CASSLGRGMQGPNYGYTF
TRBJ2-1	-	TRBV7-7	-	TGTGCCAGCCGCTTAGCGTTGAAACCTGGCACTGAGCAGTTCTTC	CASRLALKPGTEQFF
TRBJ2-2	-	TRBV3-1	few	TGTGCCAGCAGCCAAGGCCGCAGGGCGAACACCGGGGAGCTGTTTTTT	CASSQGRRANTGELFF
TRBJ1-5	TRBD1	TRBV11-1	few	TGTGCCAGCAGCTTTGACAGGGAGAAGGTACAGAGCAGCAATCAGCCCCAGCATTTT	CASSFDREKVQSSNQPQHF
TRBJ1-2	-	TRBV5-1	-	TGCGCCAGCACCCCTGGGGACTCCTATGGCTACACCTTC	CASTPGDSYGYTF
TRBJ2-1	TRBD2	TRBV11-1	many	TGTGCCAGCAGCTCCGCCCTCGGGGGGACTAGCGGTTACAATGAGCAGTTCTTC	CASSSALGGTSGYNEQFF
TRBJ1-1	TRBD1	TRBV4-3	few	TGCGCCAGCAGCCACGACAGGGGGTACACTGAAGCTTTCTTT	CASSHDRGYTEAFF
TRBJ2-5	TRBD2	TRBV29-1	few	TGCAGCACTCGGACTAGCGGGAGGTCGGAGACCCAGTACTTC	CSTRTSGRSETQYF
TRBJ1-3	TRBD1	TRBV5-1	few	TGCGCCAGCAGCCCAGACAGGGATGGAAACACCATATATTTT	CASSPDRDGNTIYF
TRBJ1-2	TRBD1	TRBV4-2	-	TGTGCCAGCAGCCAGGCGGACAGGAACTATGGCTACACCTTC	CASSQADRNYGYTF
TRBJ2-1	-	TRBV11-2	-	TGTGCCAGCAGCTTAGGGTGGGGGTATGGCGAGCAGTTCTTC	CASSLGWGYGEQFF
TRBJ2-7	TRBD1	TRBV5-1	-	TGCGCCAGCAGCCACGGACAGGGTGGGCTCTACGAGCAGTACTTC	CASSHGQGGLYEQYF
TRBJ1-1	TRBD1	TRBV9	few	TGTGCCAGCAGCGTAGAAGGACAGGCGGCGGGGACTGAAGCTTTCTTT	CASSVEGQAAGTEAFF
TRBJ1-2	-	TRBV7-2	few	TGTGCCAGCAGCTTAGTGTTGACCGGGGGGCGTTTGGGTGGCTACACCTTC	CASSLVLTGGRLGGYTF
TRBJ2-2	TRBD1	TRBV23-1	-	TGCGCCAGCAGTCAGATTTTTAAGGGACAGTCCTCCGGGGAGCTGTTTTTT	CASSQIFKGQSSGELFF
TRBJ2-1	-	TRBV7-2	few	TGTGCCAGCAGCGCGACCGGGACTCCTGGCTACAATGAGCAGTTCTTC	CASSATGTPGYNEQFF
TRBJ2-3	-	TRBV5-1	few	TGCGCCAGCAGCTTGTGGGAAGGCACAGATACGCAGTATTTT	CASSLWEGTDTQYF